A single T cell receptor (beta chain) is shown here with its context. TCRdb's table, derived via immunoSEQ multiplex PCR, lists solely in-frame clones and lacks some. Seen here are approximately 150,000 clones, about 86% observed once, and the top ten hold around a sixth. Specified time point: blood 4 weeks post-SBRT, at nephrectomy. The sample's treatment: 15 Gy SBRT to primary tumor, nephrectomy 4 weeks later. The data were taken from a study of radiation and T cells in renal cell carcinoma. Trimming took off 6 bases at V and 3 bases at J, with 9 bases between the two ends. Germline V CDR1 and CDR2: MNHNS, SASEGT. This CDR3 is 12 amino acids long.

The source material was blood, sampled from a patient whose treatment included radiotherapy and nephrectomy. The chain couples TRBV6-1 to TRBJ2-7; D is unresolved. The receptor's source is a woman between 50 and 59 years old with renal cell carcinoma. CDR3 sequence (DNA): TGTGCCAGCAGCGGATTCGGCTACGAGCAGTACTTC. It is translated as CASSGFGYEQYF.